These 27 T cell receptor beta chains share one sample of origin, sequenced in a study of T cells in localized non-small cell lung cancer. The data were produced by immunoSEQ multiplex PCR, yet TCRdb's version contains in-frame clones alone and is incomplete. The sample has about 2,800 clones, around 24% seen once. The specimen comprised lung tumor tissue, sampled before any cancer treatment. The origin of the receptors is a man between 40 and 70 years old with stage I lung adenocarcinoma.

This clone was seen more than once but under ten times. Here the CDR3 reads CASLRTGDHEQYF. As DNA, the CDR3 is TGTGCCAGCTTGAGGACAGGGGACCACGAGCAGTACTTC. The gene calls are TRBV18 and TRBJ2-7; 9 bases agree with TRBD1. Germline V lookup: CDR1 KGHSH, CDR2 LQKENI. The CDR3 runs 13 residues. V gave up 7 bases and J gave up 5 bases; unmatched junction bases: 6.

The rearrangement joins TRBV11-3 to TRBJ1-2; perhaps TRBD1 as D (6 bases). The CDR3 spans 16 residues. Trimming took 3 bases from V and 0 from J, leaving 14 bases between them. Germline V CDR1 and CDR2: SGHNT, YENEEA. CDR3 sequence: CASSLGDRSPNYGYTF. For the CDR3, the DNA is TGTGCCAGCAGCTTGGGAGACAGGAGCCCTAACTATGGCTACACCTTC. Variable domain in full (rest from reference TRBV11-3 and TRBJ1-2): EAGVVQSPRYKIIEKKQPVAFWCNPISGHNTLYWYLQNLGQGPELLIRYENEEAVDDSQLPKDRFSAERLKGVDSTLKIQPAELGDSAVYLCASSLGDRSPNYGYTFGSGTRLTVV.

This clone was detected only a few times. The chain employs TRBV9 and TRBJ1-3; D gene ambiguous. V lost 0 bases to trimming and J lost 0 bases, with 13 bases between them. The CDR3 is 17 amino acids. CDR1 SGDLS and CDR2 YYNGEE come from the germline V gene. The CDR3: CASSVGMGSTSGNTIYF. The CDR3 nucleotides read TGTGCCAGCAGCGTAGGAATGGGATCAACCTCTGGAAACACCATATATTTT.

The V gene is TRBV10-2, the J gene TRBJ1-4, with a possible D match to TRBD1 (5 bases). The ends were cut back, 4 bases at V and 0 bases at J, with 12 bases in the middle. CDR1 WSHSY and CDR2 SAAADI come from the germline V gene. The CDR3 contains 16 residues. The CDR3 loop reads CASSVRGDATNEKLFF. Written as DNA, the CDR3 is TGCGCCAGCAGTGTCCGTGGGGACGCAACTAATGAAAAACTGTTTTTT.

The chain has TRBV9 and TRBJ1-1; D remains ambiguous. Germline V lookup: CDR1 SGDLS, CDR2 YYNGEE. V lost 5 bases and J lost 7, with 12 bases in between. The CDR3 is 12 amino acids. The CDR3 DNA is TGTGCCAGCAGTGAAGTCGGAGTTGAAGCTTTCTTT. It is translated as CASSEVGVEAFF.

This chain joins TRBV6-8 and TRBJ1-3; D remains ambiguous. The CDR3 sequence is 15 residues long. The V end was cut by 7 bases, the J end by 0 bases, with 13 bases between. The germline CDR1 and CDR2 sequences are MNHGY and SAAAGT. CDR3 protein: CASNLGSYSGNTIYF. The CDR3 DNA sequence: TGTGCCAGCAACCTGGGGTCTTACTCTGGAAACACCATATATTTT.

The chain uses TRBV19 and TRBJ1-5; no clear D. In germline, CDR1 is LNHDA, CDR2 SQIVND (reference sequence). The CDR3 runs to 14 residues. The V and J ends lost 3 bases and 0 bases respectively, with 6 bases between them. In nucleotides, the CDR3 is TGTGCCAGTAGTATCGAGTATAGCAATCAGCCCCAGCATTTT. Translating gives CASSIEYSNQPQHF.

The chain joins TRBV9 to TRBJ2-2; D is undetermined. Germline CDR1 and CDR2: SGDLS and YYNGEE. Deletions cut 0 bases from V and 1 base from J, with 4 bases between. CDR3 size: 14 residues. The CDR3 DNA reads TGTGCCAGCAGCGTAGCGTGGAACACCGGGGAGCTGTTTTTT. Translated: CASSVAWNTGELFF.

This clone has more than one count but fewer than ten. This chain links TRBV6-8 with TRBJ1-5, with D perhaps matching TRBD1 (6 bases). The length of the CDR3 is 17 residues. Trimming stripped 7 bases from V and 5 bases from J, with 24 bases between. CDR1 MNHGY and CDR2 SAAAGT come from the germline V gene. CDR3 in amino acids: CASKKGVRGARDQPQHF. The CDR3 nucleotides are TGTGCCAGCAAAAAGGGGGTACGCGGGGCGAGGGATCAGCCCCAGCATTTT.

The chain joins TRBV11-3 to TRBJ1-4; 8 bases are shared with TRBD1. Germline V lookup: CDR1 SGHNT, CDR2 YENEEA. This CDR3 comprises 14 residues. Germline trimming cut 3 bases from V and 7 bases from J; bases unmatched to any gene: 4. CDR3 in DNA: TGTGCCAGCAGCTTGGGCCAGGGGGCTGAAAAACTGTTTTTT. Translated, it gives CASSLGQGAEKLFF.

The genes are TRBV9 and TRBJ2-3; the match to TRBD2 covers 11 bases. CDR3 size: 17 residues. V lost 0 bases and J lost 6; bases outside the gene matches: 9. CDR1 SGDLS and CDR2 YYNGEE come from the germline V gene. CDR3: CASSVVGLAGGRDTQYF. DNA of the CDR3: TGTGCCAGCAGCGTAGTTGGGCTAGCGGGAGGCAGGGATACGCAGTATTTT.

There are a few counts of this clone. The CDR3 is CASSPGTLPTDTQYF. The CDR3 coding sequence is TGTGCCAGCAGCCCAGGGACCCTACCCACAGATACGCAGTATTTT. The chain is built from TRBV9 and TRBJ2-3, with D perhaps being TRBD1 or TRBD2 (5 bases each). Germline loops: CDR1 SGDLS, CDR2 YYNGEE. This CDR3 has 15 residues. V dropped 4 bases and J dropped 2 bases, with 14 bases sitting between them. The entire variable domain, with the rest obtained from reference TRBV9 and TRBJ2-3, is as follows: DSGVTQTPKHLITATGQRVTLRCSPRSGDLSVYWYQQSLDQGLQFLIQYYNGEERAKGNILERFSAQQFPDLHSELNLSSLELGDSALYFCASSPGTLPTDTQYFGPGTRLTVL.

The gene calls are TRBV11-3 and TRBJ2-1; a weak D match, TRBD2 (5 bases). This CDR3 comprises 15 residues. V was pared by 0 bases and J by 9 bases, with 15 bases between. CDR1 SGHNT and CDR2 YENEEA come from the germline V gene. The CDR3 sequence is CASSLDSPGFAEQFF. The CDR3 DNA follows: TGTGCCAGCAGCTTAGACAGCCCGGGGTTTGCTGAGCAGTTCTTC.

V gene TRBV6-8 combines with J gene TRBJ2-1; D tentatively reads TRBD1 or TRBD2 (5 bases each). This CDR3 is 14 amino acids long. Trimming cost V 5 bases and J 8 bases, with 16 bases left between them. The germline CDR1 and CDR2 sequences are MNHGY and SAAAGT. CDR3 amino acids: CASSEPGTSHEQFF. The CDR3 nucleotides read TGTGCCAGCAGTGAGCCCGGGACCTCACATGAGCAGTTCTTC.

In this sample, this clone is medium-sized (0.01 to 0.1%). The chain links TRBV6-8 to TRBJ2-4; 8 bases agree with TRBD1. CDR3 size: 18 residues. V lost 6 bases and J lost 2; bases outside the gene matches: 15. Per the germline V gene, CDR1 is MNHGY and CDR2 is SAAAGT. Here the CDR3 DNA reads TGTGCCAGCAGCTTACGATCCGCCGCAGGGGGCCCCAAAAACATTCAGTACTTC. As protein: CASSLRSAAGGPKNIQYF.

In nucleotides, the CDR3 is TGCGCCAGCAGCAGCGGCCCACCCGGGACCTCCAATGAGCAGTTCTTC. It encodes CASSSGPPGTSNEQFF. The chain has TRBV5-1 and TRBJ2-1; the D call may be TRBD1 or TRBD2 (5 bases each). Germline lookup yields CDR1 SGHRS and CDR2 YFSETQ. Trimming took off 4 bases at V and 6 bases at J, with 20 bases between the two ends. CDR3 length: 16 amino acids.

The gene calls are TRBV15 and TRBJ2-3; D is possibly TRBD2 (6 bases). Germline assignment: CDR1 LNHNV and CDR2 YYDKDF (reference sequence). V lost 0 bases to trimming and J lost 6 bases, with 10 bases between them. The CDR3 sequence is 14 residues long. CDR3: CATSREEGSDTQYF. The CDR3 bases are TGTGCCACCAGCAGAGAGGAGGGGAGCGATACGCAGTATTTT.

In its sample, this clone was seen a few times. The V call is TRBV30, the J call TRBJ1-1; D perhaps matches TRBD1 (5 bases). Germline V gene sequence: CDR1 GTSNPN, CDR2 SVGIG (reference sequence). The CDR3 runs to 13 residues. The ends were cut back, 2 bases at V and 1 base at J, with 8 bases in the middle. CDR3 coding DNA: TGTGCCTGGAGTAGACAGTCGAACACTGAAGCTTTCTTT. Amino acids: CAWSRQSNTEAFF.

This clone was counted between two and nine times. The rearrangement uses TRBV7-4 and TRBJ2-3; 13 bases line up with TRBD2. V lost 1 base and J lost 4; bases outside the gene matches: 2. This CDR3 spans 16 amino acids. Germline V gene lookup returns CDR1 SGHVT and CDR2 SQSDAQ. The CDR3 DNA reads as TGTGCCAGCAGCTTAGGGACTAGCGGGAGTTCAGATACGCAGTATTTT. This translates into CASSLGTSGSSDTQYF.

This rearrangement joins TRBV5-1 to TRBJ2-3, with 7 bases identical to TRBD2. This CDR3 has 16 amino acids. The J segment lost 5 bases and the V segment lost 0 bases, leaving 9 bases of the junction unmatched. Germline CDR1 and CDR2: SGHRS and YFSETQ. The CDR3 region has the DNA TGCGCCAGCAGCTTGGTGGACGGGAGGTCCGGAGATACGCAGTATTTT. Translated, it gives CASSLVDGRSGDTQYF.

This clone was observed a handful of times. J is TRBJ1-4 and V is TRBV2; D is ambiguous. The V gene lost 3 bases and the J gene lost 1 base, with 6 bases spanning the gap. CDR1 SNHLY and CDR2 FYNNEI come from the germline V gene. CDR3 length equals 14 residues. CDR3 protein: CASSEVLTNEKLFF. In nucleotides, the CDR3 is TGTGCCAGCAGTGAGGTATTAACTAATGAAAAACTGTTTTTT.

This clone was detected many times. The chain carries TRBV11-3 and TRBJ1-5; 7 bases agree with TRBD1. Germline lookup yields CDR1 SGHNT and CDR2 YENEEA. Trimming at V came to 4 bases and at J to 6 bases, leaving 6 bases not matched to a gene. The CDR3 runs to 14 residues. This chain's CDR3 is CASSSGGLGQPQHF. The CDR3 DNA follows: TGTGCCAGCAGCTCAGGGGGGCTAGGTCAGCCCCAGCATTTT.

This clone was detected a few times. The rearrangement links TRBV18 to TRBJ2-4; 7 bases fit TRBD1. Losses at the gene ends were 6 bases for V and 0 bases for J; bases not matched to a gene: 14. The CDR3 extends over 18 amino acids. Per germline, CDR1 KGHSH and CDR2 LQKENI. In nucleotides, the CDR3 is TGTGCCAGCTCTGATGCTCGGGACAGTGAACCAGCCAAAAACATTCAGTACTTC. Residues: CASSDARDSEPAKNIQYF.

As DNA, the CDR3 is TGTGCCAGCAGCTTAGGTGGCGCGGTCCAGACGCCGACGCAGTATTTT. This gives the protein CASSLGGAVQTPTQYF. The V gene is TRBV7-6, the J gene TRBJ2-3; D is ambiguous. V was clipped by 1 base and J by 9 bases, with 20 bases between them. The CDR3 sequence is 16 residues long. Germline lookup yields CDR1 SGHVS and CDR2 FNYEAQ.

This clone was recorded at least ten times. The chain carries TRBV11-3 and TRBJ2-3, with no clear D. Germline CDR1 reads SGHNT; CDR2 reads YENEEA. Trimming shortened V by 2 bases and J by 0 bases, and 18 bases separated the two germline ends. The CDR3 loop spans 18 amino acids. CDR3 sequence: CASSLPHTPDSSTDTQYF. The CDR3 DNA reads TGTGCCAGCAGCTTACCCCACACACCCGACTCTAGCACAGATACGCAGTATTTT.

This clone was observed a handful of times. The CDR3 nucleotides are TGTGCCAGCAGCGGGGAGGACAGGGGGCTTAGGAATGAGCAGTTCTTC. Its translation: CASSGEDRGLRNEQFF. This chain joins TRBV9 and TRBJ2-1, with TRBD1 matching over 11 bases. Trimming took 3 bases from V and 7 from J; bases not matched to a gene: 9. The CDR3 extends over 16 amino acids. Germline V CDR1 and CDR2: SGDLS, YYNGEE.

V gene TRBV12-5 combines with J gene TRBJ1-4; unclear D gene. The CDR3 consists of 14 residues. Germline CDR1 and CDR2: LGHNT and FRNRAP. The CDR3 loop reads CASNKGATNEKLFF. The CDR3 region has the DNA TGTGCCAGCAACAAGGGAGCAACTAATGAAAAACTGTTTTTT.